The source of this T cell receptor (beta chain) is a study of post-analysis software for immune sequencing data. Study outcomes and limitations: In patients, five TRBV segments were more frequent than in controls, with TRBV5-6, TRBV5-1 and TRBV20-1 among them.

This clonotype was detected many times. The antigen remains unidentified. This CDR3 is built from 18 residues. Germline CDR1 reads WSHSY; CDR2 reads SAAADI. J gave up 0 bases and V 6 bases, and 10 bases lay outside the gene matches. Built from TCR beta cDNA, the libraries had unique molecular identifiers in them. TCRdb called the PCR reads again in MiXCR, with one record for every CDR3 protein. The sample yields approximately 150,000 distinct CDR3 sequences, approximately 30% seen once. Material: blood. The origin of this receptor is a girl aged 5-17 years with multiple sclerosis. The chain joins TRBV10-2 to TRBJ2-3; 12 nucleotides match TRBD2. The CDR3 reads CASRPLLAGGRSTDTQYF. For the CDR3, the DNA is TGCGCCAGCAGGCCATTACTAGCGGGAGGTCGAAGCACAGATACGCAGTATTTT.